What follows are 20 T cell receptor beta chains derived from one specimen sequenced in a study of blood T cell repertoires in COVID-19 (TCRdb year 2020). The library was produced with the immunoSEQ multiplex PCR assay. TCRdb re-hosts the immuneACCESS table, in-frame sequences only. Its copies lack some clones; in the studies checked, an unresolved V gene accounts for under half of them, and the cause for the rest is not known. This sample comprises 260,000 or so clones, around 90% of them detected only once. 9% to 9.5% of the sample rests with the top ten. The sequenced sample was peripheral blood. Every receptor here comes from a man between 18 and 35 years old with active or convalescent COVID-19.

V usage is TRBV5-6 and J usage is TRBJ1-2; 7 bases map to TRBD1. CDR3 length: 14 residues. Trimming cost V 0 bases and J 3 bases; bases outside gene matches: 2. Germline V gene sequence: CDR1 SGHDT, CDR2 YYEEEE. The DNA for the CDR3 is TGTGCCAGCAGCTTGGGGACAGGATACTATGGCTACACCTTC. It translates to CASSLGTGYYGYTF. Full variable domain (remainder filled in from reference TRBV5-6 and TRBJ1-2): DAGVTQSPTHLIKTRGQQVTLRCSPKSGHDTVSWYQQALGQGPQFIFQYYEEEERQRGNFPDRFSGHQFPNYSSELNVNALLLGDSALYLCASSLGTGYYGYTFGSGTRLTVV.

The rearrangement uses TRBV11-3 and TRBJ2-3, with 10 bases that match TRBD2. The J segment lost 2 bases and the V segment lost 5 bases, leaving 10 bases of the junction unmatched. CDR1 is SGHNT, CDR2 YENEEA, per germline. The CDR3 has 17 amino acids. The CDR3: CASSPGLAGEATDTQYF. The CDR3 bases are TGTGCCAGCAGCCCCGGGCTAGCGGGGGAAGCCACAGATACGCAGTATTTT.

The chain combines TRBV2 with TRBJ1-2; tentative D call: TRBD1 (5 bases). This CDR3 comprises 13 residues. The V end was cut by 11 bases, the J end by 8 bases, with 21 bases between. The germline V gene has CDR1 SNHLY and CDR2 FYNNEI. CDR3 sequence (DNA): TGTGCCCTTCCAGGACCCCTCGGGGGGGGCTACACCTTC. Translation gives CALPGPLGGGYTF.

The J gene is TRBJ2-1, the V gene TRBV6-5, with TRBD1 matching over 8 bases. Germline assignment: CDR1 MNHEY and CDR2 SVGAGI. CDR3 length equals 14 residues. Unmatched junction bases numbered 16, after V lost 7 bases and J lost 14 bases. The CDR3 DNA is TGTGCCAGCATCTCCTCGTCAGGGGGCGGGAATAAGTTCTTC. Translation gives CASISSSGGGNKFF.

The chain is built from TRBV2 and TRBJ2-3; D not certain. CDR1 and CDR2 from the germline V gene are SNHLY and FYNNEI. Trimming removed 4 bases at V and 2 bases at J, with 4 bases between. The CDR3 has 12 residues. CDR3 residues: CASSGATDTQYF. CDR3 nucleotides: TGTGCCAGCAGTGGGGCCACAGATACGCAGTATTTT.

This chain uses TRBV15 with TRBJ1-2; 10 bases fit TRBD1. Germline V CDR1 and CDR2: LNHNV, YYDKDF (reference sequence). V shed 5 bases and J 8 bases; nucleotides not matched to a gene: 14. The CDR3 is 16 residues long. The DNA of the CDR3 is TGTGCCACCAGCTCTATCCATAAGGGGACAGGGGAAGGCTACACCTTC. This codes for CATSSIHKGTGEGYTF.

DNA for the CDR3: TGTGCCAGCAGGAAGACTAGCGGGAGCTCCTACGAGCAGTACTTC. Protein: CASRKTSGSSYEQYF. The chain recombines TRBV7-2 with TRBJ2-7; TRBD2 agrees at 12 bases. The V gene's germline CDR1 is SGHTA and CDR2 FQGNSA. With 6 bases clipped from V and 0 bases from J, the junction kept 3 bases outside the gene matches. The CDR3 consists of 15 residues. The whole variable domain, remainder taken from reference TRBV7-2 and TRBJ2-7, is GAGVSQSPSNKVTEKGKDVELRCDPISGHTALYWYRQSLGQGLEFLIYFQGNSAPDKSGLPSDRFSAERTGGSVSTLTIQRTQQEDSAVYLCASRKTSGSSYEQYFGPGTRLTVT.

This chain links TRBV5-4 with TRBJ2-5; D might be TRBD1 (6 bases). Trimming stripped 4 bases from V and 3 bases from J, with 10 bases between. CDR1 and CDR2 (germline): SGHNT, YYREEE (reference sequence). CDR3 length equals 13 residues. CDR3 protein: CASSRKGEETQYF. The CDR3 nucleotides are TGTGCCAGCAGCCGGAAGGGGGAAGAGACCCAGTACTTC.

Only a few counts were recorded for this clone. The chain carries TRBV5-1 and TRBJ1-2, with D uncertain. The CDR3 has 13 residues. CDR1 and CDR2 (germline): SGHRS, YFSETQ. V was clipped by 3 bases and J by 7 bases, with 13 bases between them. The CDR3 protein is CASSSTGRGGYTF. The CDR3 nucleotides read TGCGCCAGCAGCTCGACGGGGAGAGGTGGCTACACCTTC.

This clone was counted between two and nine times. In nucleotides, the CDR3 is TGCGCCAGCAGTCCGTCTAGCGGGGGTACAGATACGCAGTATTTT. Its translation: CASSPSSGGTDTQYF. The genes are TRBV10-1 and TRBJ2-3; 10 nucleotides align to TRBD2. The CDR3 spans 15 residues. V was clipped by 5 bases and J by 3 bases; unmatched bases: 5. The germline V gene encodes CDR1 WNHNN and CDR2 SYGVQD (reference sequence).

Written as DNA, the CDR3 is TGTGCTAGTGGTTTGAGCAGGGTAGGCAATCAGCCCCAGCATTTT. This encodes CASGLSRVGNQPQHF. The chain joins TRBV12-5 to TRBJ1-5, with a possible D match to TRBD1 (5 bases). This CDR3 is built from 15 residues. In germline, CDR1 is LGHNT, CDR2 FRNRAP. The V end was cut by 2 bases, the J end by 2 bases, with 10 bases between.

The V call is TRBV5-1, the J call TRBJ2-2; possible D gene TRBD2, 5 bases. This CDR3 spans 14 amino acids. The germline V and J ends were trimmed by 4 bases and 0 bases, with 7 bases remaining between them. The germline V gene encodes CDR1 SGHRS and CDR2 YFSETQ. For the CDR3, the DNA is TGCGCCAGCAGCGCCGGGACGAACACCGGGGAGCTGTTTTTT. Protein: CASSAGTNTGELFF.

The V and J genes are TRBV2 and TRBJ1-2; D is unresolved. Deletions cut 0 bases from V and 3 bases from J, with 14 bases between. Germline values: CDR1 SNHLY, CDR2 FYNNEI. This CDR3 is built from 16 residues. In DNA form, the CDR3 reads TGTGCCAGCAGTGAAGCAAGGGAGGCATCCTACTATGGCTACACCTTC. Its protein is CASSEAREASYYGYTF. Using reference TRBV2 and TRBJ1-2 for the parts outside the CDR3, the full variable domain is EPEVTQTPSHQVTQMGQEVILRCVPISNHLYFYWYRQILGQKVEFLVSFYNNEISEKSEIFDDQFSVERPDGSNFTLKIRSTKLEDSAMYFCASSEAREASYYGYTFGSGTRLTVV.

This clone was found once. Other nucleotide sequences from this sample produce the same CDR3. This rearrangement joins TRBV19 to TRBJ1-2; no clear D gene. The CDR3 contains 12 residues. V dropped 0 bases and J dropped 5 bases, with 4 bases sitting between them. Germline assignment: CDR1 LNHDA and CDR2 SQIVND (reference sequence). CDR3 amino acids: CASSIDRYGYTF. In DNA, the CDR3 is TGTGCCAGTAGTATAGATCGGTATGGCTACACCTTC.

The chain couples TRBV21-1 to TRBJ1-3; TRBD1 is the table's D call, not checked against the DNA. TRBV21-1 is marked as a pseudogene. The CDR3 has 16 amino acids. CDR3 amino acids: CASSRGQGASGNTIYF. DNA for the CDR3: TGTGCCAGCAGCAGGGGACAGGGGGCTTCCGGAAACACCATATATTTT.

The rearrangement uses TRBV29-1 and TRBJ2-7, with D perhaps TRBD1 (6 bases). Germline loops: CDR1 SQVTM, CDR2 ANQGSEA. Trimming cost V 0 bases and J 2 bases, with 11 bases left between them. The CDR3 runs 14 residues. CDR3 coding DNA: TGCAGCGTTGAAGAACAGGGACCCCCCTACGAGCAGTACTTC. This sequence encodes CSVEEQGPPYEQYF.

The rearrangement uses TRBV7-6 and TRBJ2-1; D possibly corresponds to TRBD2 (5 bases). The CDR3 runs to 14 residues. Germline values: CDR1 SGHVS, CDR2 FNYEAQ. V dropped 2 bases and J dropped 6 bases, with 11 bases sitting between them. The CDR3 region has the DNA TGTGCCAGCAGCTTAATGAGGGAAGGCAATGAGCAGTTCTTC. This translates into CASSLMREGNEQFF. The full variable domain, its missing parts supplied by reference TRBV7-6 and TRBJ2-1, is GAGVSQSPRYKVTKRGQDVALRCDPISGHVSLYWYRQALGQGPEFLTYFNYEAQQDKSGLPNDRFSAERPEGSISTLTIQRTEQRDSAMYRCASSLMREGNEQFFGPGTRLTVL.

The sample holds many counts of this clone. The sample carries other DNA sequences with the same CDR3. Here the CDR3 DNA reads TGTGCCAGCAGTTACGACAGCTCCTACAATGAGCAGTTCTTC. Encoded protein: CASSYDSSYNEQFF. The chain joins TRBV6-2 or TRBV6-3 to TRBJ2-1, with a tentative D call TRBD1 (5 bases). Trimming took 2 bases from V and 0 from J, leaving 5 bases between them. The CDR3 runs to 14 residues. Germline CDR1 MNHEY, CDR2 SVGEGT.

CDR3 protein: CASSQSGTAYEQYF. CDR3 in DNA: TGTGCCAGCAGCCAATCCGGGACAGCCTACGAGCAGTACTTC. This sequence joins TRBV11-2 and TRBJ2-7; 7 positions match TRBD1. Germline loops: CDR1 SGHAT, CDR2 FQNNGV. J lost 2 bases, V lost 5 bases, and 6 bases had no gene match. The CDR3 contains 14 residues. Complete variable domain (other parts from reference TRBV11-2 and TRBJ2-7): EAGVAQSPRYKIIEKRQSVAFWCNPISGHATLYWYQQILGQGPKLLIQFQNNGVVDDSQLPKDRFSAERLKGVDSTLKIQPAKLEDSAVYLCASSQSGTAYEQYFGPGTRLTVT.

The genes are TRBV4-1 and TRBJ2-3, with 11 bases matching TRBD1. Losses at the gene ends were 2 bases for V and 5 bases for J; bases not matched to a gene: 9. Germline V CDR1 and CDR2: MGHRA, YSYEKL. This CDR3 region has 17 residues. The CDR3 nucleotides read TGCGCCAGCAGCCAAACCTCCGGGACAGGGGGGAGAGATACGCAGTATTTT. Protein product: CASSQTSGTGGRDTQYF.